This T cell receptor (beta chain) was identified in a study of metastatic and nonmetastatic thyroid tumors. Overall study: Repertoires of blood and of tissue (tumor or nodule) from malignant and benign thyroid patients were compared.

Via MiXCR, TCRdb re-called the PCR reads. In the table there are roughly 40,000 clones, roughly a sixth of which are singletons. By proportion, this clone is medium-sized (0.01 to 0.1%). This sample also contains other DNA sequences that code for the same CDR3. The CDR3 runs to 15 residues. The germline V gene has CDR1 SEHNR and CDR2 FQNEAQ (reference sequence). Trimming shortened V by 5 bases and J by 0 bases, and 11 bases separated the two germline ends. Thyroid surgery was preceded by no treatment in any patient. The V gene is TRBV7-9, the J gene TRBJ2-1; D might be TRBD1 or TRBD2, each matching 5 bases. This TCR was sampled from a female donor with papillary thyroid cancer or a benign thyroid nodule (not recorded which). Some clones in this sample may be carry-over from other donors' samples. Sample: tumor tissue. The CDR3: CASSPGGSSYNEQFF. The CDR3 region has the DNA TGTGCCAGCAGCCCTGGGGGTAGCTCCTACAATGAGCAGTTCTTC.